These 20 T cell receptor beta chains originate from one sample sequenced in a study of T cell responses to AZD1222 COVID-19 vaccine. Sequencing was performed with immunoSEQ multiplex PCR; in TCRdb, only in-frame clones are kept and a portion is missing. This table has fewer than 150,000 clones, 93% appearing once. The sample was peripheral blood, taken on day 0 of AZD1222 vaccination. The receptors here all came from an adult in good health.

The chain couples TRBV11-3 to TRBJ2-1, with D unclear. This CDR3 spans 14 amino acids. Per germline, CDR1 SGHNT and CDR2 YENEEA. The V end lost 5 bases, the J end lost 4 bases, and 12 bases lay between the germline ends. CDR3 protein: CASSQGSRYNEQFF. In DNA form, the CDR3 reads TGTGCCAGCAGCCAAGGGTCCAGGTACAATGAGCAGTTCTTC.

CDR3 coding DNA: TGCGCCAGCAGCCAAGAGCCGGACCGTAGCAATCAGCCCCAGCATTTT. It translates to CASSQEPDRSNQPQHF. The chain recombines TRBV4-1 with TRBJ1-5; the D is unclear. Germline-derived CDR1 and CDR2 are MGHRA and YSYEKL. The CDR3 length is 16 residues. With 0 bases removed from V and 0 bases from J, the gap between germline ends came to 9 bases.

The rearrangement uses TRBV4-3 and TRBJ2-5; 14 bases are shared with TRBD2. The J segment lost 5 bases and the V segment lost 4 bases, leaving 12 bases of the junction unmatched. CDR3 length equals 18 residues. In germline, CDR1 is LGHNA, CDR2 YSLEER. CDR3 DNA: TGCGCCAGCAGCCGGAATCCGGGACTAGCGGGAGTGGGGGAGACCCAGTACTTC. Residues: CASSRNPGLAGVGETQYF.

The genes are TRBV6-5 and TRBJ2-5; D unresolved. V was cut by 8 bases and J by 2 bases, with 9 bases left in between. The CDR3 loop spans 12 amino acids. The germline gives CDR1 MNHEY, CDR2 SVGAGI. CDR3 DNA sequence: TGTGCCAGCGCGGCGGTTCAAGAGACCCAGTACTTC. Translated, it gives CASAAVQETQYF.

With respect to this clone: The CDR3 does not close with the conserved phenylalanine or tryptophan, likely indicating a read error. The genes are TRBV3-1 (or the pseudogene TRBV3-2) and TRBJ1-6, with D tentatively TRBD1 (5 bases). With 0 bases removed from V and 14 bases from J, the gap between germline ends came to 14 bases. This CDR3 is 14 amino acids long. Germline CDR1 reads LGHDT; CDR2 reads YNNKEL (reference sequence). The DNA for the CDR3 is TGTGCCAGCAGCCAAGAACAGGCGTCTCCGTCCCTCCACTCT. As protein: CASSQEQASPSLHS.

The CDR3 loop is CASRSGYQPQHF. In DNA form, the CDR3 reads TGTGCCAGCAGGAGCGGCTATCAGCCCCAGCATTTT. V and J are TRBV12-3 or TRBV12-4 and TRBJ1-5; the D is unclear. The CDR3 totals 12 residues. Trimming took off 6 bases at V and 5 bases at J, with 8 bases between the two ends.

The rearrangement links TRBV6-4 to TRBJ2-1, with D unclear. The CDR3 is 15 amino acids. V was clipped by 3 bases and J by 0 bases, with 9 bases between them. CDR1 is MRHNA and CDR2 is SNTAGT in the germline V gene. This CDR3 reads CASSEEESSYNEQFF. The CDR3 nucleotides are TGTGCCAGCAGTGAAGAGGAGAGCTCCTACAATGAGCAGTTCTTC.

The V gene is TRBV27, the J gene TRBJ1-1; 8 nucleotides line up with TRBD1. Germline loops: CDR1 MNHEY, CDR2 SMNVEV (reference sequence). The CDR3 runs 13 residues. Trimming removed 6 bases from V and 10 bases from J; junction bases left unmatched: 10. Written as DNA, the CDR3 is TGTGCCAGCAGGTCATCAGGGGGCGTCGGAGCTTTCTTT. Translation gives CASRSSGGVGAFF.

This clone has a single count. The junction shows a germline mismatch at one end, possibly a read error. This chain uses TRBV7-2 with TRBJ2-2; possible D gene TRBD2, 6 bases. The CDR3 consists of 16 residues. Germline-derived CDR1 and CDR2 are SGHTA and FQGNSA. CDR3: CASSLMSGVATGELFF. In nucleotides, the CDR3 is TGTGCCAGCAGCTTAATGTCGGGAGTCGCCACCGGGGAGCTATTTTTT. The variable domain in full, completed from reference TRBV7-2 and TRBJ2-2, reads GAGVSQSPSNKVTEKGKDVELRCDPISGHTALYWYRQSLGQGLEFLIYFQGNSAPDKSGLPSDRFSAERTGGSVSTLTIQRTQQEDSAVYLCASSLMSGVATGELFFGEGSRLTVL.

The chain links TRBV30 to TRBJ2-2; D ambiguous. Trimming removed 3 bases at V and 1 base at J, with 9 bases between. Germline V gives CDR1 GTSNPN, CDR2 SVGIG (reference sequence). CDR3 size: 14 residues. CDR3: CAWSGWQNTGELFF. The CDR3 region has the DNA TGTGCCTGGAGCGGTTGGCAGAACACCGGGGAGCTGTTTTTT.

The genes are TRBV28 and TRBJ1-2; 12 bases agree with TRBD1. Germline values: CDR1 MDHEN, CDR2 SYDVKM. The V and J ends lost 3 bases and 8 bases, in that order; junction bases with no gene match: 16. This CDR3 region has 18 residues. CDR3 in amino acids: CASSFSPGTGGPPKGYTF. The DNA of the CDR3 is TGTGCCAGCAGTTTTTCGCCCGGGACAGGGGGCCCACCCAAGGGCTACACCTTC.

The chain is built from TRBV3-1 (or the pseudogene TRBV3-2) and TRBJ1-4; no firm D call. The CDR3 spans 15 residues. Per germline, CDR1 LGHDT and CDR2 YNNKEL (reference sequence). Trimming took off 1 base at V and 9 bases at J, with 15 bases between the two ends. CDR3 in DNA: TGTGCCAGCAGCCAAGGAGCACGGACGGGAAAAAAACTGTTTTTT. Translation: CASSQGARTGKKLFF.

The rearrangement uses TRBV4-1 and TRBJ2-5; 12 nucleotides line up with TRBD2. Germline V gives CDR1 MGHRA, CDR2 YSYEKL. CDR3 length equals 17 residues. Trimming cost V 0 bases and J 5 bases; bases outside gene matches: 7. CDR3 protein: CASSQDHLAGGYETQYF. As DNA, the CDR3 is TGCGCCAGCAGCCAAGATCACCTAGCGGGAGGGTATGAGACCCAGTACTTC.

In this sample, this clone turned up once. Here the CDR3 reads CASSAGRDPGNYGYTF. The CDR3 nucleotides read TGCGCCAGCAGCGCGGGCCGGGACCCAGGAAACTATGGCTACACCTTC. This chain joins TRBV5-1 and TRBJ1-2; D perhaps matches TRBD1 (5 bases). Germline V gives CDR1 SGHRS, CDR2 YFSETQ. The CDR3 covers 16 residues. The V and J ends lost 4 bases and 2 bases respectively, with 18 bases between them.

This rearrangement joins TRBV4-2 to TRBJ1-2, with D perhaps matching TRBD1 (6 bases). This CDR3 has 14 amino acids. The germline V and J ends were trimmed by 2 bases and 4 bases, with 11 bases remaining between them. CDR1 and CDR2 (germline): LGHNA, YNFKEQ. CDR3: CASSQIAGAYGYTF. DNA for the CDR3: TGTGCCAGCAGCCAAATCGCAGGGGCCTATGGCTACACCTTC.

For this clone: Additional DNA sequences in this sample encode the identical CDR3. The chain combines TRBV28 with TRBJ1-3; weak D call: TRBD1 (5 bases). The CDR3 is 13 residues long. Trimming left V 3 bases short and J 4 bases short, with 7 bases between. Per germline, CDR1 MDHEN and CDR2 SYDVKM. CDR3: CASSFDSGNTIYF. In DNA form, the CDR3 reads TGTGCCAGCAGTTTTGACAGCGGAAACACCATATATTTT.

This chain uses TRBV2 with TRBJ2-2, with a weak D call TRBD2 (6 bases). The V end lost 6 bases, the J end lost 3 bases, and 11 bases lay between the germline ends. The germline V gene encodes CDR1 SNHLY and CDR2 FYNNEI. The length of the CDR3 is 14 residues. This CDR3 is CASSRDSYTGELFF. DNA of the CDR3: TGTGCCAGCAGCCGGGACTCCTACACCGGGGAGCTGTTTTTT.

The rearrangement joins TRBV1 to TRBJ2-7; TRBD2, the D gene given by the table, was not confirmed from the DNA. TRBV1 is noted as a pseudogene. The CDR3 totals 15 residues. The CDR3 reads CTSSHQSTSGSEQYF. Written as DNA, the CDR3 is TGCACCAGCAGCCACCAGTCGACTAGCGGGAGTGAGCAGTACTTC.

This chain uses TRBV6-5 with TRBJ1-1; no definite D call. Germline CDR1 is MNHEY and CDR2 is SVGAGI. CDR3 size: 13 residues. The V end was cut by 7 bases, the J end by 1 base, with 10 bases between. The chain's CDR3 is CASTGIRNTEAFF. DNA of the CDR3: TGTGCCAGCACTGGGATTAGGAACACTGAAGCTTTCTTT.

This rearrangement joins TRBV28 to TRBJ2-1, with D possibly matching TRBD2 (5 bases). Germline assignment: CDR1 MDHEN and CDR2 SYDVKM. This CDR3 contains 13 residues. Trimming took off 4 bases at V and 10 bases at J, with 14 bases between the two ends. The CDR3 DNA reads TGTGCCAGCAGTTCCGGGATGTCGAACGAGCAGTTCTTC. Translated: CASSSGMSNEQFF.